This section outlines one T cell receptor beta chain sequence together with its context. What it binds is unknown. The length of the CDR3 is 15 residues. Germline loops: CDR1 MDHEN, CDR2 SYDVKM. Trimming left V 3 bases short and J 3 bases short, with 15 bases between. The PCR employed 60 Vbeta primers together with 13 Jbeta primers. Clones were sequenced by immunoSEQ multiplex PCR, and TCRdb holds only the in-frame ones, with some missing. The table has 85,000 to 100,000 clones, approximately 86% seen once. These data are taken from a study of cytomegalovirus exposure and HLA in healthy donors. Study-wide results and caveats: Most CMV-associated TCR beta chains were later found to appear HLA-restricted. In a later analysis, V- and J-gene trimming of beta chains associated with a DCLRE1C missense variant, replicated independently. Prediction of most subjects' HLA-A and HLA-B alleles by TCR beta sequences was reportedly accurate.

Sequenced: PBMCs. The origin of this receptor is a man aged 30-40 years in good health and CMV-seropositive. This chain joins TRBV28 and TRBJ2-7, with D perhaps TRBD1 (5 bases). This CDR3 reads CASSFPRTSIYEQYF. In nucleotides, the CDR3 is TGTGCCAGCAGTTTCCCCCGGACATCAATCTACGAGCAGTACTTC.